Given below is one TCR beta chain in context. Its target antigen remains unknown. The input lacks base qualities; no much larger clone sits a single base away. Systemically healthy Caucasian individuals from Russia, some 40 in total and aged about 6 to 100 years, were included as donors. Each donor gave around 9.9 milliliters of peripheral blood, collected into EDTA-treated Vacutainer tubes. Ficoll-Paque density-gradient centrifugation was used to isolate PBMCs, with at least 6 million per sample. Trizol reagent was used to extract total RNA from PBMCs, with at least 5 micrograms per sample. For every donor, flow cytometry on a PBMC aliquot measured the percentage of naive CD45RAhigh/CD27high T cells. The library was prepared using 5' RACE. TCRdb lists the instrument as Illumina HiSeq 2500. A second PCR of roughly 7 to 11 cycles was performed with a sample-barcoded 5' primer and a J-beta primer mix. A unique molecular identifier was introduced onto each TCR beta cDNA molecule by a template-switch 5' adaptor carrying 12 random nucleotides. Each sample yielded at least 2.5 million CDR3-containing paired-end reads. All of the RNA was converted into first-strand cDNA using the Mint cDNA synthesis kit, with a TRBC-specific oligonucleotide serving as the primer. Following uracil-DNA glycosylase treatment, a first 18-cycle PCR with universal primers M1SS and BC2_uni_R was performed on all cDNA. The study's own analysis went as follows. For normalization, 1 million high-quality reads were randomly selected from each sample, with every read carrying a distinct molecular identifier. Instead of being binned into consensus sequences, reads that shared molecular identifiers were thrown out. CDR3 identification, clonotype clustering and error correction used MiTCR with a Q25 quality threshold and the strictest error-elimination algorithm. A nonparametric unseen species model with Euler transformation was used to estimate lower-bound total TCR beta diversity. TCRdb passed the public sequencing reads through fastp at Q25 and MiXCR, retaining productive beta sequences. Each CDR3 protein gets just one entry, which takes the most common genes and DNA from the rows behind it. The V and J calls were not made by the authors but by TCRdb's processing. The sample has 650,000 to 900,000 distinct CDR3 sequences on record, approximately 65% of them singletons. Of the sample, 25% to 35% falls within the top ten clones.

Including cysteine and phenylalanine, the CDR3 has 14 amino acids. CDR3 DNA only is kept here, 42 bases in frame from base 1. CDR1 and CDR2, per the germline V gene (reference sequence), are PRHDT and FYEKMQ. V trim: 6 bases; J trim: 6 bases; unmatched bases: 7. This record belongs to a study of blood T cells in healthy people across ages (dated by TCRdb to the mid-2010s). A note on the overall study: In model experiments, roughly one uniquely barcoded TCR beta cDNA molecule per two T cells was captured by template switching. Using the same blood draw, the study looked at two additional independent replicas of 1 million unique cDNA reads for two donors, one aged 18 to 30 and the other aged 80 or older. Donors were grouped into four age groups: young (average approximately 15 years), middle-aged (less than 40), aged (about 60) and long-lived (around 80). To avoid experimental bias, donors of different ages were distributed randomly across sequencing lanes. To track age-related changes in TCR beta repertoire diversity, the study relied on deep sequencing normalized with unique cDNA molecular identifiers.

What the work shows at the level of the full study, not this receptor alone: Observed TCR beta diversity correlated strongly with the percentage of naive T cells measured by flow cytometry. Because profiling used bulk unsorted PBMCs, naive and antigen-experienced compartments could not be compared conclusively. Estimates of total diversity based on one million sequenced T cells were considered lower bounds and underestimates. Observed TCR beta diversity per million T cells fell roughly linearly with age, and a significant reduction was already apparent by age around 39. Compared with the aged group, the long-lived group had more naive CD4+ T cells, fewer expanded clones and increased TCR diversity, a pattern suggesting age selection. Because donor CMV infection status was unknown, age-related changes in expanded clonotypes were potentially confounded.

The receptor comes from a man aged 25 to 45 in good health. Sequencing was carried out using blood. The rearranged segments are TRBV13 and TRBJ2-4; the junction holds 8 bases that match TRBD2. The nucleotide sequence reads TGTGCCAGCAGGACTAGCGAGGGGAGAAACATTCAGTACTTC. It codes for CASRTSEGRNIQYF.